These 30 T cell receptor beta chains were all obtained from the same sample, sequenced in a study of OX40 agonist ivuxolimab in advanced cancers. TCRdb's table, derived via immunoSEQ multiplex PCR, lists solely in-frame clones and lacks some. Of 74,000 or so clones listed, roughly 91% are singletons. The source material was CD4+ or CD8+ T cells sorted from blood, sampled in a trial of the OX40 agonist ivuxolimab. Receptor source: an adult with an advanced solid tumor such as melanoma, head and neck, liver or kidney cancer.

CDR3 DNA sequence: TGTGCCAGCAGCGGGACAGACCCGAACACTGAAGCTTTCTTT. Translation gives CASSGTDPNTEAFF. The gene calls are TRBV9 and TRBJ1-1; tentative D call: TRBD1 (6 bases). Germline V gene data show CDR1 as SGDLS and CDR2 as YYNGEE. This CDR3 region has 14 residues. V gave up 3 bases and J gave up 1 base, with 10 bases separating them.

The rearrangement uses TRBV7-3 and TRBJ1-1; D remains unclear. The V and J ends lost 0 bases and 4 bases respectively, with 6 bases between them. This CDR3 region has 13 residues. The germline gives CDR1 SGHTA, CDR2 FQGTGA. The CDR3 sequence: CASSLTHSTEAFF. CDR3 nucleotides: TGTGCCAGCAGCTTAACCCACAGCACTGAAGCTTTCTTT.

The rearrangement uses TRBV27 and TRBJ2-7; 7 bases align to TRBD1. The germline CDR1 and CDR2 sequences are MNHEY and SMNVEV (reference sequence). Germline trimming cut 2 bases from V and 1 base from J; bases unmatched to any gene: 2. The CDR3 is made up of 14 amino acids. The CDR3 DNA follows: TGTGCCAGCAGTTTACCGGACAGGTCCTACGAGCAGTACTTC. Protein sequence: CASSLPDRSYEQYF.

This rearrangement joins TRBV27 to TRBJ2-5, with 9 positions matching TRBD1. This CDR3 region has 16 residues. CDR1 and CDR2 from the germline V gene are MNHEY and SMNVEV (reference sequence). Trimming took 4 bases from V and 4 from J; bases not matched to a gene: 10. The CDR3 region has the DNA TGTGCCAGCAGTTCCCAGCCGGGACAGGGTGGAGAGACCCAGTACTTC. Its translation is CASSSQPGQGGETQYF.

CDR3 residues: CASSLSSGNTEAFF. DNA of the CDR3: TGCGCCAGCAGCTTGTCGTCAGGGAACACTGAAGCTTTCTTT. This sequence joins TRBV5-1 and TRBJ1-1, with D hard to call. V lost 1 base and J 1 base, leaving 8 bases between the germline ends. The CDR3 has 14 amino acids. The germline CDR1 and CDR2 sequences are SGHRS and YFSETQ.

This rearrangement joins TRBV28 to TRBJ2-7; D might be TRBD1 (6 bases). Trimming shortened V by 8 bases and J by 1 base, and 21 bases separated the two germline ends. The CDR3 contains 16 residues. Per the germline V gene, CDR1 is MDHEN and CDR2 is SYDVKM. DNA of the CDR3: TGTGCCAGCTCTCAACCCAGGGGCCACCCATCCTACGAGCAGTACTTC. This codes for CASSQPRGHPSYEQYF. The whole variable domain, filled in from reference TRBV28 and TRBJ2-7, reads DVKVTQSSRYLVKRTGEKVFLECVQDMDHENMFWYRQDPGLGLRLIYFSYDVKMKEKGDIPEGYSVSREKKERFSLILESASTNQTSMYLCASSQPRGHPSYEQYFGPGTRLTVT.

The V and J genes are TRBV5-8 and TRBJ2-1; maybe TRBD1 (6 bases). The CDR3 runs 12 residues. Germline values: CDR1 SGHTS, CDR2 YDEGEE. Between the trimmed V and J ends, which lost 5 bases and 8 bases, there was a span of 11 bases. The CDR3, as DNA: TGTGCCAGCAGATTTACAGGGTATGAGCAGTTCTTC. Its translation: CASRFTGYEQFF. The full variable domain, its missing parts supplied by reference TRBV5-8 and TRBJ2-1, is EAGVTQSPTHLIKTRGQQATLRCSPISGHTSVYWYQQALGLGLQFLLWYDEGEERNRGNFPPRFSGRQFPNYSSELNVNALELEDSALYLCASRFTGYEQFFGPGTRLTVL.

The V call is TRBV11-2, the J call TRBJ1-2, with 7 positions matching TRBD1. V trimming: 5 bases; J trimming: 4 bases; junction bases outside the gene matches: 7. The CDR3 sequence is 14 residues long. Looked up from germline, CDR1 is SGHAT and CDR2 is FQNNGV. DNA for the CDR3: TGTGCCAGCAGCAACGACAGGGACCTCTATGGCTACACCTTC. This encodes CASSNDRDLYGYTF. The full variable domain, with the rest looked up from reference TRBV11-2 and TRBJ1-2, is EAGVAQSPRYKIIEKRQSVAFWCNPISGHATLYWYQQILGQGPKLLIQFQNNGVVDDSQLPKDRFSAERLKGVDSTLKIQPAKLEDSAVYLCASSNDRDLYGYTFGSGTRLTVV.

The rearrangement links TRBV6-5 to TRBJ2-7, with D hard to call. Trimming pared 0 bases from V and 1 base from J, leaving 10 bases between. The CDR3 spans 15 residues. Per germline, CDR1 MNHEY and CDR2 SVGAGI. CDR3 sequence (DNA): TGTGCCAGCAGTTACTCTCCGGGTGGGTCCTACGAGCAGTACTTC. Residues: CASSYSPGGSYEQYF.

This CDR3 reads CASSSTVTSGGNTIYF. CDR3 coding DNA: TGTGCCAGCAGCTCGACAGTTACCTCGGGGGGAAACACCATATATTTT. This chain uses TRBV7-2 with TRBJ1-3; perhaps TRBD1 as D (5 bases). Looked up from germline, CDR1 is SGHTA and CDR2 is FQGNSA. The germline V and J ends were trimmed by 4 bases and 4 bases, with 17 bases remaining between them. The CDR3 has 16 residues.

This rearrangement joins TRBV29-1 to TRBJ1-2, with TRBD1 as a possible D gene (6 bases). Germline V CDR1 and CDR2: SQVTM, ANQGSEA. The CDR3 consists of 13 residues. Trimming removed 4 bases at V and 3 bases at J, with 12 bases between. The CDR3 coding sequence is TGCAGCGTTGGCGGGACAAGCTACTATGGCTACACCTTC. Translation: CSVGGTSYYGYTF.

This clone was recorded only once. The J gene is TRBJ2-3, the V gene TRBV6-4; 8 bases line up with TRBD2. This CDR3 region has 19 residues. The V gene's germline CDR1 is MRHNA and CDR2 SNTAGT. The V and J ends lost 5 bases and 2 bases, in that order; junction bases with no gene match: 18. CDR3 in DNA: TGTGCCAGCAGTCCCGCCCTCCGAGGCGGGGGGTCCTACACAGATACGCAGTATTTT. Its translation: CASSPALRGGGSYTDTQYF.

The CDR3 sequence: CASSYVGDNYGYTF. The CDR3, as DNA: TGTGCCAGCAGTTACGTCGGGGACAACTATGGCTACACCTTC. The rearrangement uses TRBV6-5 and TRBJ1-2; the D gene is possibly TRBD1 (5 bases). Germline values: CDR1 MNHEY, CDR2 SVGAGI. The CDR3 extends over 14 amino acids. V was shortened by 2 bases and J by 2 bases, with 9 bases between the two germline ends.

V usage is TRBV19 and J usage is TRBJ1-2; D is undetermined. Germline-derived CDR1 and CDR2 are LNHDA and SQIVND (reference sequence). The CDR3 contains 14 residues. The V and J ends lost 5 bases and 1 base respectively, with 11 bases between them. The CDR3 sequence: CASSRLPGNYGYTF. The CDR3 DNA reads TGTGCCAGTAGTCGCCTACCTGGTAACTATGGCTACACCTTC.

The V call is TRBV5-1, the J call TRBJ2-3, with no clear D. CDR1 and CDR2 (germline): SGHRS, YFSETQ. Trimming removed 2 bases from V and 2 bases from J, with 12 bases in between. The CDR3 covers 15 residues. CDR3 residues: CASSFFGASTDTQYF. The CDR3 nucleotides are TGCGCCAGCAGCTTTTTTGGAGCCTCCACAGATACGCAGTATTTT.

The chain recombines TRBV5-1 with TRBJ2-7; D is unresolved. The V gene's germline CDR1 is SGHRS and CDR2 YFSETQ. The V end was cut by 4 bases, the J end by 0 bases, with 17 bases between. This CDR3 is built from 16 residues. The CDR3 nucleotides read TGCGCCAGCAGCACCACGGCCGCCCTAGGCTCCTACGAGCAGTACTTC. Translated: CASSTTAALGSYEQYF.

The gene calls are TRBV4-1 and TRBJ1-2; D remains ambiguous. Germline V gene data show CDR1 as MGHRA and CDR2 as YSYEKL. The CDR3 length is 17 residues. Trimming cost V 0 bases and J 6 bases, with 20 bases left between them. CDR3 sequence: CASSQEWVETIRNGYTF. The CDR3 DNA reads TGCGCCAGCAGCCAAGAGTGGGTGGAGACAATCAGGAATGGCTACACCTTC.

This clone turned up a few times. The chain couples TRBV11-2 to TRBJ1-2; D ambiguous. The CDR3 has 13 amino acids. CDR1 is SGHAT and CDR2 is FQNNGV in the germline V gene. The germline V and J ends were trimmed by 5 bases and 3 bases, with 10 bases remaining between them. The CDR3 sequence: CASSRTVDYGYTF. The CDR3 nucleotides read TGTGCCAGCAGCAGAACAGTCGACTATGGCTACACCTTC.

The chain has TRBV25-1 and TRBJ2-7; no reliable D call. Germline CDR1 is MGHDK and CDR2 is SYGVNS. This CDR3 region has 10 residues. Between the trimmed V and J ends, which lost 4 bases and 2 bases, there was a span of 0 bases. The CDR3 DNA reads as TGTGCCAGCAGTGCCTACGAGCAGTACTTC. It specifies CASSAYEQYF.

The table lists this clone with a count of one. The chain carries TRBV27 and TRBJ2-3; 7 bases are a match to TRBD2. After removal of 7 bases from V and 4 bases from J, the junction contained 8 bases not matched to a gene. The CDR3 has 14 amino acids. Per germline, CDR1 MNHEY and CDR2 SMNVEV (reference sequence). The CDR3 loop reads CASMWGRDPDTQYF. The CDR3 DNA is TGTGCCAGCATGTGGGGGAGGGACCCAGATACGCAGTATTTT.

CDR3: CASSLRQGARETQYF. CDR3 sequence (DNA): TGTGCCAGCAGTTTGCGTCAGGGGGCGCGGGAGACCCAGTACTTC. The rearrangement uses TRBV28 and TRBJ2-5; TRBD1 agrees at 8 bases. Germline V gene data show CDR1 as MDHEN and CDR2 as SYDVKM. The CDR3 loop spans 15 amino acids. Trimming took 3 bases from V and 5 from J; bases not matched to a gene: 8.

The chain has TRBV7-2 and TRBJ2-7; D is undetermined. The CDR3 runs to 14 residues. With 1 base removed from V and 2 bases from J, the gap between germline ends came to 9 bases. CDR1 SGHTA and CDR2 FQGNSA come from the germline V gene. In DNA, the CDR3 is TGTGCCAGCAGCTTAGGGGATTACCCCTACGAGCAGTACTTC. Its translation is CASSLGDYPYEQYF.

The chain employs TRBV7-3 and TRBJ2-1, with D hard to call. V lost 8 bases, J lost 7 bases, and 15 bases lay in between. This CDR3 contains 13 residues. The germline V gene encodes CDR1 SGHTA and CDR2 FQGTGA. This CDR3 is CASQDGEKNEQFF. The CDR3 DNA sequence: TGTGCCAGCCAGGACGGAGAGAAAAATGAGCAGTTCTTC.

CDR3 residues: CASSLATGGYGYTF. The DNA for the CDR3 is TGTGCCAGCAGCTTAGCGACAGGGGGCTATGGCTACACCTTC. The chain has TRBV7-8 and TRBJ1-2; 9 nucleotides agree with TRBD1. This CDR3 spans 14 amino acids. Germline CDR1 reads SGHVS; CDR2 reads FQNEAQ. Losses at the gene ends were 0 bases for V and 4 bases for J; bases not matched to a gene: 0.

This rearrangement joins TRBV13 to TRBJ2-7; 7 nucleotides agree with TRBD1. From germline, CDR1 is PRHDT and CDR2 FYEKMQ (reference sequence). V was clipped by 5 bases and J by 4 bases; unmatched bases: 5. This CDR3 is built from 13 residues. The CDR3 coding sequence is TGTGCCAGCAGCCCCGGGACAGAGTACGAGCAGTACTTC. It specifies CASSPGTEYEQYF.

The rearrangement links TRBV11-2 to TRBJ1-1; maybe TRBD1 (6 bases). The CDR3 extends over 12 amino acids. With 3 bases removed from V and 11 bases from J, the gap between germline ends came to 13 bases. CDR1 and CDR2 (germline): SGHAT, FQNNGV. The CDR3 region is CASSLENQGAFF. DNA for the CDR3: TGTGCCAGCAGCTTGGAAAACCAGGGGGCTTTCTTT.

The rearrangement uses TRBV13 and TRBJ1-1; 7 bases align to TRBD1. This CDR3 spans 15 amino acids. The V and J ends lost 5 bases and 6 bases, in that order; junction bases with no gene match: 12. Looked up from germline, CDR1 is PRHDT and CDR2 is FYEKMQ (reference sequence). CDR3 residues: CASSPPARGDAEAFF. The CDR3 nucleotides are TGTGCCAGCAGCCCCCCGGCCAGGGGGGACGCTGAAGCTTTCTTT.

The chain employs TRBV10-2 and TRBJ1-4; the D gene is possibly TRBD1 (6 bases). Trimming pared 3 bases from V and 0 bases from J, leaving 11 bases between. This CDR3 spans 16 amino acids. Germline V gives CDR1 WSHSY, CDR2 SAAADI. The CDR3 nucleotides are TGCGCCAGCAGTGACCCGACAGGCGCAACTAATGAAAAACTGTTTTTT. Its protein product is CASSDPTGATNEKLFF.

The chain recombines TRBV5-6 with TRBJ2-5; TRBD2 is a possible D gene (5 bases). Germline-derived CDR1 and CDR2 are SGHDT and YYEEEE. The CDR3 length is 15 residues. V dropped 4 bases and J dropped 3 bases, with 16 bases sitting between them. CDR3 protein: CASSETIPVKETQYF. DNA for the CDR3: TGTGCCAGCAGCGAGACTATACCGGTGAAAGAGACCCAGTACTTC.

CDR3 protein: CASSQGHGSTRNTEAFF. CDR3 nucleotides: TGCGCCAGCAGCCAAGGACACGGCTCAACTAGGAACACTGAAGCTTTCTTT. This sequence joins TRBV4-3 and TRBJ1-1, with no clear D. CDR1 LGHNA and CDR2 YSLEER come from the germline V gene. Between the trimmed V and J ends, which lost 1 base and 1 base, there was a span of 16 bases. This CDR3 comprises 17 residues.